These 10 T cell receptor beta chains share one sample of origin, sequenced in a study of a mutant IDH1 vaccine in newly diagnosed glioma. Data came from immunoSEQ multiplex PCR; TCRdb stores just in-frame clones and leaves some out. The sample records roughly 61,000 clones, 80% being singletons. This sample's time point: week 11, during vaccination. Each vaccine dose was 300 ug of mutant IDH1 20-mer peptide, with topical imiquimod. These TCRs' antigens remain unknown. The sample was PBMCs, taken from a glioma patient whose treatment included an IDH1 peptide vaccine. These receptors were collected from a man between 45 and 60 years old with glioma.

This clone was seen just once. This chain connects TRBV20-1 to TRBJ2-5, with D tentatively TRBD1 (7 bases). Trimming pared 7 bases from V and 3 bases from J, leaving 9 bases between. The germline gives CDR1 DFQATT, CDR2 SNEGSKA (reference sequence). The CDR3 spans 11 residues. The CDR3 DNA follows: TGCAGTGTCAGGGGGGAAGAGACCCAGTACTTC. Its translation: CSVRGEETQYF.

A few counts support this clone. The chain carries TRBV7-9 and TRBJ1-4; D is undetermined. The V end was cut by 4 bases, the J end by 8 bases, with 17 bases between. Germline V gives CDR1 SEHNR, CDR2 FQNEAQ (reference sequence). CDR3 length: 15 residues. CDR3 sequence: CASSSNAAVREKLFF. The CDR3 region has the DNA TGTGCCAGCAGCTCCAATGCGGCAGTAAGGGAAAAACTGTTTTTT.

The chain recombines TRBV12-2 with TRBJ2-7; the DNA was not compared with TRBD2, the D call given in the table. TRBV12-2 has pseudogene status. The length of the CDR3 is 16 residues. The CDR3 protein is CASRPRGGLAGEEQYF. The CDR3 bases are TGTGCAAGTCGCCCCCGGGGAGGACTAGCGGGAGAGGAGCAGTACTTC.

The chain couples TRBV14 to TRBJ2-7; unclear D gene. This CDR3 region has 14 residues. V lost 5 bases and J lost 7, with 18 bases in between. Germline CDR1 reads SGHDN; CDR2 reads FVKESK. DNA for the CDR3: TGTGCCAGCAGCGAAACTAATCGGCCTTGGGAGCAGTACTTC. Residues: CASSETNRPWEQYF.

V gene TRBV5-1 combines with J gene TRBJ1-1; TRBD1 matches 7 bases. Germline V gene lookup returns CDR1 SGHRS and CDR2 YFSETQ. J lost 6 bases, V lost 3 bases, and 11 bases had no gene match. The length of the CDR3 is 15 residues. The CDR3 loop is CASSSKGQASPEAFF. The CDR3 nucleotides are TGCGCCAGCAGCTCCAAAGGACAGGCGTCCCCTGAAGCTTTCTTT. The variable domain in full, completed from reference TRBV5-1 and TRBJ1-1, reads KAGVTQTPRYLIKTRGQQVTLSCSPISGHRSVSWYQQTPGQGLQFLFEYFSETQRNKGNFPGRFSGRQFSNSRSEMNVSTLELGDSALYLCASSSKGQASPEAFFGQGTRLTVV.

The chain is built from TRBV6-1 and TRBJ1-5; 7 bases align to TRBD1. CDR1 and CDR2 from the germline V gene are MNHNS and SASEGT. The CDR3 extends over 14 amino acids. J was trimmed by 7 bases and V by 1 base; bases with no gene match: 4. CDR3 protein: CASSEGGGGQPQHF. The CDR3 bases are TGTGCCAGCAGTGAAGGAGGGGGCGGGCAGCCCCAGCATTTT.

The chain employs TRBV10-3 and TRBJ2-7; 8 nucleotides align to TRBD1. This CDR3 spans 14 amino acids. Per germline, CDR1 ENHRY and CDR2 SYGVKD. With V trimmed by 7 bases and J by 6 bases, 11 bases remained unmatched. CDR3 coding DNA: TGTGCCATCACTCGGGCCGACAGGGGAAGCGAGCAGTACTTC. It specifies CAITRADRGSEQYF.

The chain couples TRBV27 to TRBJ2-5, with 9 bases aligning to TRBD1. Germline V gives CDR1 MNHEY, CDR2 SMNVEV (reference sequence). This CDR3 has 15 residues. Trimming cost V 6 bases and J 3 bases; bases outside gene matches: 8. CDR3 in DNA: TGTGCCAGCAGACTACAGGGGGCCGGGGAAGAGACCCAGTACTTC. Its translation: CASRLQGAGEETQYF.

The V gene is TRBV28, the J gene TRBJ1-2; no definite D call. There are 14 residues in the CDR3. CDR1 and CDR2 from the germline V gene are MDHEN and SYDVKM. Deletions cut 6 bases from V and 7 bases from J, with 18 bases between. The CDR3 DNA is TGTGCCAGCAGCCACTTCGAGGCGCGGAGTGGCTACACCTTC. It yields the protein CASSHFEARSGYTF.

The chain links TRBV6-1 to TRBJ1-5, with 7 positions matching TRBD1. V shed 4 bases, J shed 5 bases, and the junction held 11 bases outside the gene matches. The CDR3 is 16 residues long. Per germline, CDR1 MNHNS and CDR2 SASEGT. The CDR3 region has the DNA TGTGCCAGCAGTGCCCCGGCAGGGGGGAGAGATCAGCCCCAGCATTTT. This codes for CASSAPAGGRDQPQHF.